A single sample gave rise to the 25 T cell receptor beta chains below, sequenced in a study of shared clonotypes between healthy human individuals. CD45RO-negative cells were positively selected for CCR7, leaving out terminally differentiated effector memory CD45RA+ cells. Produced via immunoSEQ multiplex PCR; TCRdb's table is partial and in-frame only. The profile shows some 1,900,000 clones, just under 95% of them singletons. Material: naive CD8+ T cells sorted from blood. The origin of the receptors is a man between 18 and 35 years old in good health.

The J gene is TRBJ2-3, the V gene TRBV7-9; TRBD1 matches 8 bases. V shed 4 bases and J 4 bases; nucleotides not matched to a gene: 4. This CDR3 comprises 14 residues. Per germline, CDR1 SEHNR and CDR2 FQNEAQ (reference sequence). CDR3 residues: CASSSGQGADTQYF. The CDR3 DNA sequence: TGTGCCAGCAGCTCAGGACAGGGTGCAGATACGCAGTATTTT.

Worth noting for this clone: Other DNA sequences in the same sample also yield this CDR3. This chain joins TRBV30 and TRBJ1-1; D is undetermined. V lost 0 bases and J lost 7, with 6 bases in between. The CDR3 covers 11 residues. Per the germline V gene, CDR1 is GTSNPN and CDR2 is SVGIG (reference sequence). CDR3 bases: TGTGCCTGGAGTGTAGGGTTTGAAGCTTTCTTT. Encoded protein: CAWSVGFEAFF.

This chain joins TRBV5-6 and TRBJ1-1; 7 bases align to TRBD1. The J segment lost 4 bases and the V segment lost 3 bases, leaving 3 bases of the junction unmatched. Germline values: CDR1 SGHDT, CDR2 YYEEEE. The CDR3 spans 13 residues. This CDR3 reads CASSWGQSTEAFF. CDR3 nucleotides: TGTGCCAGCAGCTGGGGACAGTCCACTGAAGCTTTCTTT.

This chain links TRBV7-9 with TRBJ1-1; perhaps TRBD1 as D (6 bases). The germline V and J ends were trimmed by 5 bases and 8 bases, with 12 bases remaining between them. The CDR3 length is 12 residues. Germline-derived CDR1 and CDR2 are SEHNR and FQNEAQ (reference sequence). CDR3 nucleotides: TGTGCCAGCAGCCCCGGACAGATAGAAGCTTTCTTT. It specifies CASSPGQIEAFF.

The rearrangement links TRBV5-6 to TRBJ1-4; possibly TRBD1 for D (6 bases). The CDR3 spans 16 residues. Germline V gene sequence: CDR1 SGHDT, CDR2 YYEEEE. The V end lost 3 bases, the J end lost 0 bases, and 12 bases lay between the germline ends. The CDR3 DNA reads as TGTGCCAGCAGCTCCCTGAGGGACACAACTAATGAAAAACTGTTTTTT. Its translation is CASSSLRDTTNEKLFF. Variable domain in full (rest from reference TRBV5-6 and TRBJ1-4): DAGVTQSPTHLIKTRGQQVTLRCSPKSGHDTVSWYQQALGQGPQFIFQYYEEEERQRGNFPDRFSGHQFPNYSSELNVNALLLGDSALYLCASSSLRDTTNEKLFFGSGTQLSVL.

The chain uses TRBV6-5 and TRBJ2-7; D is possibly TRBD1 (6 bases). The V end lost 2 bases, the J end lost 0 bases, and 11 bases lay between the germline ends. The length of the CDR3 is 15 residues. Germline V CDR1 and CDR2: MNHEY, SVGAGI. The CDR3 region has the DNA TGTGCCAGCAGTTACACGTTAGGGGGCTCCTACGAGCAGTACTTC. Its protein is CASSYTLGGSYEQYF.

Comments on this clone: Other DNA sequences in this specimen translate into the identical CDR3. J is TRBJ2-1 and V is TRBV5-4; D gene ambiguous. Trimming left V 0 bases short and J 7 bases short, with 2 bases between. Germline lookup yields CDR1 SGHNT and CDR2 YYREEE (reference sequence). CDR3 size: 11 residues. CDR3 DNA: TGTGCCAGCAGCTTGGGAAATGAGCAGTTCTTC. It encodes CASSLGNEQFF.

The table lists this clone with a count of one. The chain employs TRBV9 and TRBJ2-1; TRBD2 agrees at 12 bases. The junction had 6 bases not matched to a gene; V was cut back by 0 bases and J by 8 bases. The CDR3 covers 16 residues. Germline CDR1 and CDR2: SGDLS and YYNGEE. The CDR3, as DNA: TGTGCCAGCAGCGTAGGTCTAGCGGGAGGGTTCGATGAGCAGTTCTTC. Translation gives CASSVGLAGGFDEQFF. Full variable domain (outside the CDR3, taken from reference TRBV9 and TRBJ2-1): DSGVTQTPKHLITATGQRVTLRCSPRSGDLSVYWYQQSLDQGLQFLIQYYNGEERAKGNILERFSAQQFPDLHSELNLSSLELGDSALYFCASSVGLAGGFDEQFFGPGTRLTVL.

The chain links TRBV2 to TRBJ2-7, with D tentatively TRBD2 (6 bases). Trimming took 5 bases from V and 9 from J, leaving 17 bases between them. The CDR3 is 13 residues long. The germline V gene has CDR1 SNHLY and CDR2 FYNNEI. In DNA, the CDR3 is TGTGCCAGCAGTCCCCGGGACTTCGGGGGGCAGTACTTC. It codes for CASSPRDFGGQYF.

The chain employs TRBV27 and TRBJ2-3; 8 nucleotides line up with TRBD2. The V segment lost 6 bases and the J segment 1 base; nucleotides outside the gene matches: 6. CDR3 length: 15 residues. Germline lookup yields CDR1 MNHEY and CDR2 SMNVEV (reference sequence). The CDR3 reads CASRGAGVGTDTQYF. CDR3 DNA: TGTGCCAGCAGAGGAGCGGGAGTCGGCACAGATACGCAGTATTTT.

V is TRBV11-2 and J is TRBJ1-1, with 8 bases fitting TRBD1. The CDR3 has 16 residues. Germline assignment: CDR1 SGHAT and CDR2 FQNNGV. V lost 3 bases and J lost 4; bases outside the gene matches: 10. Here the CDR3 reads CASSLALPTGGTEAFF. CDR3 in DNA: TGTGCCAGCAGCTTGGCCCTTCCCACAGGGGGCACTGAAGCTTTCTTT.

The J gene is TRBJ1-2, the V gene TRBV19; 7 bases are a match to TRBD1. Germline-derived CDR1 and CDR2 are LNHDA and SQIVND (reference sequence). CDR3 length: 16 amino acids. V was pared by 3 bases and J by 6 bases, with 13 bases of the junction left unmatched. The CDR3 coding sequence is TGTGCCAGTAGTATCGAGGGGACAGTCCCGAGGGATGGCTACACCTTC. Translated: CASSIEGTVPRDGYTF.

This chain uses TRBV27 with TRBJ1-5; no clear D. Germline V gives CDR1 MNHEY, CDR2 SMNVEV (reference sequence). V lost 3 bases, J lost 0 bases, and 6 bases lay in between. The length of the CDR3 is 14 residues. CDR3 in amino acids: CASSLDPSNQPQHF. The CDR3 DNA is TGTGCCAGCAGTTTGGACCCTAGCAATCAGCCCCAGCATTTT.

Details on this clone: Other nucleotide sequences in the sample specify the same CDR3. The chain carries TRBV7-3 and TRBJ2-7; 9 positions match TRBD1. V gave up 3 bases and J gave up 4 bases; unmatched junction bases: 1. The CDR3 is made up of 13 amino acids. CDR1 SGHTA and CDR2 FQGTGA come from the germline V gene. The CDR3 protein is CASSFGQGYEQYF. The CDR3 nucleotides are TGTGCCAGCAGCTTTGGACAGGGGTACGAGCAGTACTTC.

CDR3 DNA: TGTGCCAGCAGCTCGTTGACAGGGGCTGGGAACACTGAAGCTTTCTTT. Translating gives CASSSLTGAGNTEAFF. The chain links TRBV7-9 to TRBJ1-1; 8 positions agree with TRBD1. The CDR3 consists of 16 residues. V lost 4 bases to trimming and J lost 1 base; unmatched junction nucleotides: 8. CDR1 and CDR2 (germline): SEHNR, FQNEAQ (reference sequence).

The chain carries TRBV7-8 and TRBJ2-7; D tentatively reads TRBD1 or TRBD2 (5 bases each). The V end was cut by 10 bases, the J end by 6 bases, with 13 bases between. The CDR3 extends over 11 amino acids. The germline CDR1 and CDR2 sequences are SGHVS and FQNEAQ. CDR3 region: CATGTPIEQYF. CDR3 DNA: TGTGCCACAGGGACCCCGATCGAGCAGTACTTC. Combining the CDR3 with reference TRBV7-8 and TRBJ2-7 gives the whole variable domain GAGVSQSPRYKVAKRGQDVALRCDPISGHVSLFWYQQALGQGPEFLTYFQNEAQLDKSGLPSDRFFAERPEGSVSTLKIQRTQQEDSAVYLCATGTPIEQYFGPGTRLTVT.

This chain uses TRBV28 with TRBJ2-7, with D maybe TRBD2 (5 bases). The V end was cut by 10 bases, the J end by 1 base, with 17 bases between. The CDR3 runs to 14 residues. CDR1 and CDR2 from the germline V gene are MDHEN and SYDVKM. For the CDR3, the DNA is TGTGCCACCTCCTTGAGGGCCTTTTCCTACGAGCAGTACTTC. Its translation is CATSLRAFSYEQYF.

The rearrangement uses TRBV5-6 and TRBJ2-5; D gene ambiguous. The closer fit of TRBJ2-7 to the DNA end suggests the J call may be wrong. CDR1 is SGHDT and CDR2 is YYEEEE in the germline V gene. CDR3 size: 14 residues. Here the CDR3 reads CASSLGVNIHEQYF. For the CDR3, the DNA is TGTGCCAGCAGCTTGGGGGTTAACATCCACGAGCAGTACTTC.

V is TRBV10-3 and J is TRBJ1-1; possible D gene TRBD1, 6 bases. Germline lookup yields CDR1 ENHRY and CDR2 SYGVKD. This CDR3 is 14 amino acids long. Trimming took off 7 bases at V and 0 bases at J, with 12 bases between the two ends. Here the CDR3 DNA reads TGTGCCATCAATTCCGGGACACTGAACACTGAAGCTTTCTTT. Its translation is CAINSGTLNTEAFF.

The genes are TRBV13 and TRBJ1-1; maybe TRBD1 (5 bases). Trimming shortened V by 2 bases and J by 0 bases, and 10 bases separated the two germline ends. The CDR3 contains 15 residues. Germline lookup yields CDR1 PRHDT and CDR2 FYEKMQ (reference sequence). This CDR3 reads CASSLYRGVNTEAFF. The CDR3 nucleotides are TGTGCCAGCAGCTTATATCGGGGCGTGAACACTGAAGCTTTCTTT.

The chain uses TRBV7-2 and TRBJ1-2, with a weak D call TRBD1 (6 bases). The CDR3 totals 15 residues. Germline-derived CDR1 and CDR2 are SGHTA and FQGNSA. Trimming pared 3 bases from V and 3 bases from J, leaving 14 bases between. The CDR3 coding sequence is TGTGCCAGCAGCTTTTCCCCGGCAGGGGACTATGGCTACACCTTC. It codes for CASSFSPAGDYGYTF.

The rearrangement links TRBV7-3 to TRBJ2-3; D is perhaps TRBD1 (5 bases). In germline, CDR1 is SGHTA, CDR2 FQGTGA. V gave up 4 bases and J gave up 8 bases, with 13 bases separating them. This CDR3 comprises 13 residues. CDR3 residues: CASSSTIQGTQYF. For the CDR3, the DNA is TGTGCCAGCAGCTCAACCATCCAGGGTACGCAGTATTTT.

This chain joins TRBV5-6 and TRBJ1-2; D is perhaps TRBD1 (6 bases). CDR3 size: 13 residues. Germline CDR1 reads SGHDT; CDR2 reads YYEEEE. V lost 4 bases to trimming and J lost 8 bases, with 15 bases between them. CDR3 loop: CASSQGPREGYTF. DNA for the CDR3: TGTGCCAGCAGCCAGGGGCCCCGGGAGGGCTACACCTTC.

The gene calls are TRBV4-3 and TRBJ2-7, with D perhaps TRBD1 or TRBD2 (5 bases each). The germline V and J ends were trimmed by 3 bases and 5 bases, with 23 bases remaining between them. Germline V lookup: CDR1 LGHNA, CDR2 YSLEER. This CDR3 spans 17 amino acids. The CDR3 loop reads CASSQGPNTGPRHEQYF. CDR3 sequence (DNA): TGCGCCAGCAGCCAGGGACCAAATACGGGCCCGCGCCACGAGCAGTACTTC.

The rearrangement joins TRBV7-9 to TRBJ2-1; TRBD1 matches at 11 bases. V shed 4 bases and J 5 bases; nucleotides not matched to a gene: 4. Germline CDR1 and CDR2: SEHNR and FQNEAQ (reference sequence). The CDR3 runs 15 residues. The DNA for the CDR3 is TGTGCCAGCAGCTCACCGGGACAGGGGGACAATGAGCAGTTCTTC. Its protein is CASSSPGQGDNEQFF.